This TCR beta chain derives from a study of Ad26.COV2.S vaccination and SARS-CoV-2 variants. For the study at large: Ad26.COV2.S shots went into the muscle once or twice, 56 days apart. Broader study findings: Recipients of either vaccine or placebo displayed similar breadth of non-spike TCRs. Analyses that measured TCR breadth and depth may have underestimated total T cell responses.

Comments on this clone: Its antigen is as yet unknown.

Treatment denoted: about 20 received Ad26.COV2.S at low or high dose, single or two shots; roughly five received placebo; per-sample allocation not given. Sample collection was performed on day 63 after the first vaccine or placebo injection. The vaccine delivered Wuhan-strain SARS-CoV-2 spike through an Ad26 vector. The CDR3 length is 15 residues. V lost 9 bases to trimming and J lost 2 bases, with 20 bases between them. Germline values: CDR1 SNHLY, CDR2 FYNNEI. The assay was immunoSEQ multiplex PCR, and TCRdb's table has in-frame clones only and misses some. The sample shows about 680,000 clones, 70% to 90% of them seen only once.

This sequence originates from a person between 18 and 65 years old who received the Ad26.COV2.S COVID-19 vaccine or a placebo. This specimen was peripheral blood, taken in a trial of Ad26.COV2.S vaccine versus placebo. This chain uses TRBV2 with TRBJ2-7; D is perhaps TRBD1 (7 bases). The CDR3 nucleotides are TGTGCCAGTTGCCCCCGGGGGACAGCGACCTACGAGCAGTACTTC. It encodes CASCPRGTATYEQYF.